A single sample gave rise to the 20 T cell receptor beta chains below, sequenced in a study of control samples from healthy donors and cancer patients. The method was immunoSEQ multiplex PCR; TCRdb's version includes in-frame clones alone and lacks a portion of them. In the table there are more than 140,000 clones, 85% to 95% of which are singletons. Specimen: blood. These receptors all stem from a man between 40 and 49 years old in good health.

The chain uses TRBV28 and TRBJ2-2; 10 bases are a match to TRBD1. Germline CDR1 and CDR2: MDHEN and SYDVKM. The CDR3 is 19 amino acids. V was pared by 6 bases and J by 6 bases, with 19 bases of the junction left unmatched. DNA for the CDR3: TGTGCCAGCAGCCTAACGATGACAGGGGGCTATGAAGTGGCCGGGGAGCTGTTTTTT. Protein: CASSLTMTGGYEVAGELFF.

The V gene is TRBV6-5, the J gene TRBJ2-7; perhaps TRBD1 as D (5 bases). The germline V and J ends were trimmed by 6 bases and 3 bases, with 12 bases remaining between them. This CDR3 spans 13 amino acids. Per the germline V gene, CDR1 is MNHEY and CDR2 is SVGAGI. In DNA, the CDR3 is TGTGCCAGCAGGAAAGACAGCGTCTACGAGCAGTACTTC. Protein: CASRKDSVYEQYF.

The chain couples TRBV30 to TRBJ2-7; 7 bases fit TRBD2. The CDR3 extends over 15 amino acids. CDR1 is GTSNPN, CDR2 SVGIG, per germline (reference sequence). V shed 4 bases, J shed 2 bases, and the junction held 11 bases outside the gene matches. The chain's CDR3 is CAWNGVSSGTYEQYF. The CDR3 coding sequence is TGTGCCTGGAACGGGGTTTCTAGCGGAACCTACGAGCAGTACTTC.

The rearrangement joins TRBV5-1 to TRBJ2-3; no definite D call. Trimming took off 5 bases at V and 1 base at J, with 11 bases between the two ends. Germline V gene data show CDR1 as SGHRS and CDR2 as YFSETQ. The CDR3 is made up of 14 amino acids. CDR3 DNA sequence: TGCGCCAGCAGTGAGTTCCCAGGCACAGATACGCAGTATTTT. This gives the protein CASSEFPGTDTQYF.

The chain joins TRBV4-1 to TRBJ1-2, with 9 bases identical to TRBD1. In germline, CDR1 is MGHRA, CDR2 YSYEKL. This CDR3 region has 15 residues. The V gene end was trimmed by 8 bases and the J gene end by 6 bases; junction bases not matched to a gene: 13. CDR3 coding DNA: TGCGCCAGCGGACAACCGACAGGGGGGAAGAATGGCTACACCTTC. It translates to CASGQPTGGKNGYTF.

V gene TRBV6-5 combines with J gene TRBJ1-6; a weak D match, TRBD1 (6 bases). Germline V lookup: CDR1 MNHEY, CDR2 SVGAGI. Trimming took 0 bases from V and 8 from J, leaving 11 bases between them. CDR3 length: 15 residues. The CDR3 DNA is TGTGCCAGCAGTTACTCGAGAGGGGGGGATTCACCCCTCCACTTT. It encodes CASSYSRGGDSPLHF.

The gene calls are TRBV27 and TRBJ1-2; no definite D call. V lost 6 bases to trimming and J lost 9 bases, with 14 bases between them. CDR1 and CDR2 from the germline V gene are MNHEY and SMNVEV (reference sequence). The CDR3 length is 12 residues. CDR3 coding DNA: TGTGCCAGCAGAGGAGGGCTTGGGCGCTACACCTTC. Residues: CASRGGLGRYTF.

CDR3 region: CASSLGYQETQYF. The CDR3 nucleotides read TGTGCCAGCAGCTTGGGGTACCAAGAGACCCAGTACTTC. The chain is built from TRBV5-4 and TRBJ2-5, with D hard to call. In germline, CDR1 is SGHNT, CDR2 YYREEE (reference sequence). The CDR3 length is 13 residues. Trimming left V 0 bases short and J 0 bases short, with 3 bases between.

V usage is TRBV9 and J usage is TRBJ1-2, with D possibly TRBD1 on 6 matching bases. The CDR3 has 15 residues. Germline lookup yields CDR1 SGDLS and CDR2 YYNGEE. Trimming removed 0 bases from V and 6 bases from J, with 15 bases in between. This CDR3 is CASSVGQGSRDGYTF. As DNA, the CDR3 is TGTGCCAGCAGCGTAGGTCAGGGGAGTCGAGATGGCTACACCTTC.

The chain uses TRBV28 and TRBJ2-2; the match to TRBD1 covers 12 bases. The CDR3 runs 19 residues. With V trimmed by 8 bases and J by 6 bases, 19 bases remained unmatched. From germline, CDR1 is MDHEN and CDR2 SYDVKM. In DNA, the CDR3 is TGTGCCAGCTCGGGACAGGGGGCTGGAGGCTGGTTTGGGGCCGGGGAGCTGTTTTTT. Amino acid sequence: CASSGQGAGGWFGAGELFF.

This chain links TRBV28 with TRBJ1-4; no firm D call. The V end lost 5 bases, the J end lost 7 bases, and 23 bases lay between the germline ends. Germline CDR1 and CDR2: MDHEN and SYDVKM. The length of the CDR3 is 17 residues. The CDR3 protein is CASSAPLGIPWGEKLFF. CDR3 nucleotides: TGTGCCAGCAGTGCCCCCCTGGGCATACCCTGGGGTGAAAAACTGTTTTTT.

This rearrangement joins TRBV9 to TRBJ2-1; D unclear. This CDR3 contains 12 residues. Germline CDR1 reads SGDLS; CDR2 reads YYNGEE. With 2 bases removed from V and 8 bases from J, the gap between germline ends came to 8 bases. CDR3 bases: TGTGCCAGCAGCGTTACGGTCTATGAGCAGTTCTTC. Residues: CASSVTVYEQFF.

J is TRBJ1-1 and V is TRBV13; D is undetermined. The CDR3 totals 13 residues. V lost 5 bases, J lost 3 bases, and 10 bases lay in between. CDR1 and CDR2 from the germline V gene are PRHDT and FYEKMQ (reference sequence). CDR3 in amino acids: CASSPVGYTEAFF. CDR3 nucleotides: TGTGCCAGCAGCCCCGTGGGGTACACTGAAGCTTTCTTT. The whole variable domain, remainder taken from reference TRBV13 and TRBJ1-1, is AAGVIQSPRHLIKEKRETATLKCYPIPRHDTVYWYQQGPGQDPQFLISFYEKMQSDKGSIPDRFSAQQFSDYHSELNMSSLELGDSALYFCASSPVGYTEAFFGQGTRLTVV.

The chain uses TRBV5-1 and TRBJ1-3; TRBD1 aligns across 10 bases. V lost 0 bases and J lost 4; bases outside the gene matches: 28. Germline V lookup: CDR1 SGHRS, CDR2 YFSETQ. CDR3 size: 24 residues. CDR3 amino acids: CASSLDPDVPPFRDRGSGGNTIYF. The CDR3 coding sequence is TGCGCCAGCAGCTTGGATCCCGACGTACCACCTTTTCGGGACAGGGGAAGCGGGGGAAACACCATATATTTT.

The rearrangement links TRBV24-1 to TRBJ1-1, with 10 nucleotides matching TRBD1. The CDR3 runs 15 residues. From germline, CDR1 is KGHDR and CDR2 SFDVKD. With V trimmed by 4 bases and J by 1 base, 2 bases remained unmatched. This chain's CDR3 is CATSEDRGQNTEAFF. CDR3 DNA: TGTGCCACCAGTGAAGACAGGGGGCAGAACACTGAAGCTTTCTTT.

The V and J genes are TRBV4-1 and TRBJ1-5; D unclear. Germline values: CDR1 MGHRA, CDR2 YSYEKL. With 1 base removed from V and 0 bases from J, the gap between germline ends came to 7 bases. The CDR3 runs 15 residues. CDR3 sequence (DNA): TGCGCCAGCAGCCAAGCTGAATATAGCAATCAGCCCCAGCATTTT. This encodes CASSQAEYSNQPQHF.

The chain has TRBV27 and TRBJ2-1; D possibly corresponds to TRBD2 (6 bases). Germline assignment: CDR1 MNHEY and CDR2 SMNVEV (reference sequence). The CDR3 totals 14 residues. V was clipped by 8 bases and J by 0 bases, with 11 bases between them. The CDR3 coding sequence is TGTGCCAGCCGACTAGACTACTCCTACAATGAGCAGTTCTTC. This codes for CASRLDYSYNEQFF.

The chain is built from TRBV5-1 and TRBJ2-6; D gene uncertain. Germline V lookup: CDR1 SGHRS, CDR2 YFSETQ. The CDR3 runs to 18 residues. The V gene lost 3 bases and the J gene lost 0 bases, with 16 bases spanning the gap. The CDR3 DNA follows: TGCGCCAGCAGCTCACGCCTGGACCGTGGCTCTGGGGCCAACGTCCTGACTTTC. Translated: CASSSRLDRGSGANVLTF.

The CDR3 loop reads CASSDGFGGSYGYTF. The CDR3 coding sequence is TGTGCCAGCAGTGACGGGTTCGGGGGATCCTATGGCTACACCTTC. The V and J genes are TRBV6-4 and TRBJ1-2, with D perhaps TRBD1 (5 bases). This CDR3 comprises 15 residues. V was cut by 2 bases and J by 4 bases, with 14 bases left in between. Germline V CDR1 and CDR2: MRHNA, SNTAGT.

The chain has TRBV19 and TRBJ1-5, with TRBD1 identical over 9 bases. From germline, CDR1 is LNHDA and CDR2 SQIVND (reference sequence). V lost 6 bases to trimming and J lost 4 bases; unmatched junction nucleotides: 7. CDR3 length: 15 residues. Written as DNA, the CDR3 is TGTGCCAGTAGAGACCGGGACAGGGAAAATCAGCCCCAGCATTTT. This gives the protein CASRDRDRENQPQHF.